This T cell receptor beta chain derives from a study of identical twins. V lost 3 bases, J lost 5 bases, and 11 bases lay in between. Germline V gene data show CDR1 as DFQATT and CDR2 as SNEGSKA (reference sequence). The CDR3 is 13 amino acids. TCRdb itself ran the 5' RACE reads through MiXCR, one entry per CDR3 protein. The sample carries more than 200,000 distinct CDR3 sequences, roughly 10% recorded once. Study-wide results and limits: Conclusions were based on cross-sectional statistical analysis, without following the same donors. There was more out-of-frame TCR alpha sharing in monozygotic twins than models estimated.

With regard to this clonotype: The antigen remains unidentified.

This TCR was sampled from a woman between 18 and 29 years old in good health. The chain combines TRBV20-1 with TRBJ2-1, with a tentative D call TRBD1 (6 bases). The source material was memory (CD45RO+) T cells sorted from blood. The CDR3 is CSASRGSDNEQFF. The CDR3 nucleotides are TGCAGTGCTAGCAGGGGCTCGGACAATGAGCAGTTCTTC.